The following is a TCR beta chain sequence with its context. Its antigen is unknown. This sample stems from a study of cytomegalovirus exposure and HLA in healthy donors. The PCR had 60 Vbeta and 13 Jbeta primers. This table comes from immunoSEQ multiplex PCR, and its TCRdb copy is limited to in-frame clones, with some not included. The sample shows more than 95,000 clones, 80% of them seen only once. Trimming took 2 bases from V and 0 from J, leaving 10 bases between them. Germline assignment: CDR1 SGHVS and CDR2 FNYEAQ. The CDR3 runs to 15 residues. The study's findings and limits: A reported reduction in N-insertions relative to the roughly 710-donor mean was seen in an Asian-associated ancestry cluster in a later analysis. Sequencing had likely introduced a cluster of highly shared sequence variants as an artifact. A later analysis, which compared TCR beta chains of equal frequency, found the HLA-associated ones more clonally expanded.

This receptor was identified in a female donor in good health and CMV-seronegative. The chain joins TRBV7-6 to TRBJ1-1; D is undetermined. Source material: PBMCs. As DNA, the CDR3 is TGTGCCAGCAGCTTAATAGGCGGCCTGAACACTGAAGCTTTCTTT. Residues: CASSLIGGLNTEAFF. The variable domain in full, completed from reference TRBV7-6 and TRBJ1-1, reads GAGVSQSPRYKVTKRGQDVALRCDPISGHVSLYWYRQALGQGPEFLTYFNYEAQQDKSGLPNDRFSAERPEGSISTLTIQRTEQRDSAMYRCASSLIGGLNTEAFFGQGTRLTVV.